This TCR beta chain was recorded in a study of T-cell memory formation after mild COVID-19. The sample holds a few counts of this clonotype. The germline V gene has CDR1 LGHNA and CDR2 YSLEER. Trimming cost V 6 bases and J 2 bases; bases outside gene matches: 8. The CDR3 consists of 15 residues. Via MiXCR, TCRdb re-called the 5' RACE reads, giving one row per CDR3 protein. Of about 390,000 distinct CDR3 sequences listed, 20% to 25% are singletons. The receptor comes from an adult woman who had mild COVID-19 (a few samples of this study predate the infection). Cell type and time point are not known. Material for sequencing was PBMCs or a T cell subset sorted from them (not recorded which). J is TRBJ2-5 and V is TRBV4-3; TRBD2 aligns across 8 bases. CDR3 DNA: TGCGCCAGCAGTAGCGGGGACACCCGACAAGAGACCCAGTACTTC. This gives the protein CASSSGDTRQETQYF.